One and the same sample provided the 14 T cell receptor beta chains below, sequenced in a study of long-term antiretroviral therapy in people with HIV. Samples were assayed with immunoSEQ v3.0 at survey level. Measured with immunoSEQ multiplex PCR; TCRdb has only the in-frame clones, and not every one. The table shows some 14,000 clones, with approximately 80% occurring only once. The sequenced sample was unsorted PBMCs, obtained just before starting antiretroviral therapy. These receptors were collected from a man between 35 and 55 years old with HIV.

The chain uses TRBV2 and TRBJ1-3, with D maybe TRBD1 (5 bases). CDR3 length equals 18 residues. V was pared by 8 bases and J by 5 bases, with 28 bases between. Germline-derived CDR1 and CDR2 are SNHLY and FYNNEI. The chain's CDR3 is CASVGPGTLGQPRNTIYF. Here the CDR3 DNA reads TGTGCCAGCGTAGGGCCCGGGACTCTAGGTCAACCTCGAAACACCATATATTTT.

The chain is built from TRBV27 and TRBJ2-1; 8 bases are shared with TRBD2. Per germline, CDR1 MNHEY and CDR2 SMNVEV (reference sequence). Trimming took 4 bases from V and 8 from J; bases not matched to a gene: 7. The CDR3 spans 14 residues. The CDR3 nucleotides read TGTGCCAGCAGTTCTCGGACTAGCTGGGATGAGCAGTTCTTC. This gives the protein CASSSRTSWDEQFF.

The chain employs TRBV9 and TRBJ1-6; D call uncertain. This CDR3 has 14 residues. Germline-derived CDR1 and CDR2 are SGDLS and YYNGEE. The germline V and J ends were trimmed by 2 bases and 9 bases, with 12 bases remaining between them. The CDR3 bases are TGTGCCAGCAGCGTGGGCAGCGGACTTTCACCCCTCCACTTT. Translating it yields CASSVGSGLSPLHF. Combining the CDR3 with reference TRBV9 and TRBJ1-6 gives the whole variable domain DSGVTQTPKHLITATGQRVTLRCSPRSGDLSVYWYQQSLDQGLQFLIQYYNGEERAKGNILERFSAQQFPDLHSELNLSSLELGDSALYFCASSVGSGLSPLHFGNGTRLTVT.

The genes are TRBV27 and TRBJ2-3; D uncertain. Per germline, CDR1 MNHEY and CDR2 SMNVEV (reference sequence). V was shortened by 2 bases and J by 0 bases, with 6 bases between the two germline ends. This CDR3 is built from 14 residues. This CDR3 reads CASSLVSSTDTQYF. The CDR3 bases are TGTGCCAGCAGTTTAGTCAGTAGCACAGATACGCAGTATTTT.

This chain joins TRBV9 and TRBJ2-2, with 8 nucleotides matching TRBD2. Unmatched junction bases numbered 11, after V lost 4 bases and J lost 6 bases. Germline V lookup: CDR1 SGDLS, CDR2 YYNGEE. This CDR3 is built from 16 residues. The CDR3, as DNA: TGTGCCAGCAGCCCGGAAGGACTAGCAACCCCCGGGGAGCTGTTTTTT. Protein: CASSPEGLATPGELFF.

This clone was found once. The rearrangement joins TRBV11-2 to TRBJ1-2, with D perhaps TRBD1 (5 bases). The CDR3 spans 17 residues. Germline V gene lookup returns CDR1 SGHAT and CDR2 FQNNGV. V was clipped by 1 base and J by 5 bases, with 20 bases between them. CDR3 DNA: TGTGCCAGCAGCTTAGGTCGGGGGGGACTACGAGATTATGGCTACACCTTC. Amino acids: CASSLGRGGLRDYGYTF.

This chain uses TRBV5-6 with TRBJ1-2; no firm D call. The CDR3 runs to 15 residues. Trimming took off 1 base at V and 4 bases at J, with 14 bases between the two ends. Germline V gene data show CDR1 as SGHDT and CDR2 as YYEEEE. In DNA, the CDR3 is TGTGCCAGCAGCTTGAAATGGTATAGCACCTATGGCTACACCTTC. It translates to CASSLKWYSTYGYTF.

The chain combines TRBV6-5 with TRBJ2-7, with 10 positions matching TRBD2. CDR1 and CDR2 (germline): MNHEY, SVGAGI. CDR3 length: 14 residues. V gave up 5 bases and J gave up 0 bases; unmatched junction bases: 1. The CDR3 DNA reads TGTGCCAGCAGTGCTAGCGGGAGCTCCTACGAGCAGTACTTC. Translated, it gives CASSASGSSYEQYF.

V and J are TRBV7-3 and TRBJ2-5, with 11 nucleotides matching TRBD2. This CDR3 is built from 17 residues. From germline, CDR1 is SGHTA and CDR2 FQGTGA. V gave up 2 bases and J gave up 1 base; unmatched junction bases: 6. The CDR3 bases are TGTGCCAGCAGCTTAGGAGCCGGGACTAGCGGCCAAGAGACCCAGTACTTC. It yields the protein CASSLGAGTSGQETQYF.

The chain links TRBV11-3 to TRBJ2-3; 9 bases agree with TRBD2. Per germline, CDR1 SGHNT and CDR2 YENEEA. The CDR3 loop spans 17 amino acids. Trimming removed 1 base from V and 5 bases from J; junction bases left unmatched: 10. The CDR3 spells CASSLGSGGGAEDTQYF. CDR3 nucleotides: TGTGCCAGCAGCTTAGGGTCTGGCGGGGGGGCCGAAGATACGCAGTATTTT.

This CDR3 is CASTGTGMNTEAFF. CDR3 nucleotides: TGTGCCAGCACCGGGACGGGGATGAACACTGAAGCTTTCTTT. The chain joins TRBV2 to TRBJ1-1; possibly TRBD1 for D (5 bases). The CDR3 has 14 residues. Germline CDR1 and CDR2: SNHLY and FYNNEI. V shed 7 bases and J shed 0 bases, with 12 bases lying between them. The full variable domain, rest sourced from reference TRBV2 and TRBJ1-1, is EPEVTQTPSHQVTQMGQEVILRCVPISNHLYFYWYRQILGQKVEFLVSFYNNEISEKSEIFDDQFSVERPDGSNFTLKIRSTKLEDSAMYFCASTGTGMNTEAFFGQGTRLTVV.

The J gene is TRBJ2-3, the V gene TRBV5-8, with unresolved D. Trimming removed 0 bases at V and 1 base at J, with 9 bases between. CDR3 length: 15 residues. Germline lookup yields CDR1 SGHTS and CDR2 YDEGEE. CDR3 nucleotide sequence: TGTGCCAGCAGCTTGGGAGCCCAGCGCACAGATACGCAGTATTTT. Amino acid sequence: CASSLGAQRTDTQYF.

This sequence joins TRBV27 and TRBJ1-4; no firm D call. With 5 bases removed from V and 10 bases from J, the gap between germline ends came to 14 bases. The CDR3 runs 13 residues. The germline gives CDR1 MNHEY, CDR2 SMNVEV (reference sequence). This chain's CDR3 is CASSPGFRGKLFF. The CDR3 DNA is TGTGCCAGCAGTCCGGGTTTTCGTGGAAAACTGTTTTTT.

This CDR3 is CSAGGTGSLGEQFF. The CDR3, as DNA: TGCAGCGCTGGAGGGACAGGGAGTCTTGGTGAGCAGTTCTTC. The V call is TRBV29-1, the J call TRBJ2-1; 9 bases align to TRBD1. The CDR3 is made up of 14 amino acids. V dropped 7 bases and J dropped 9; count of bases not matched to a gene: 13. Germline V lookup: CDR1 SQVTM, CDR2 ANQGSEA.